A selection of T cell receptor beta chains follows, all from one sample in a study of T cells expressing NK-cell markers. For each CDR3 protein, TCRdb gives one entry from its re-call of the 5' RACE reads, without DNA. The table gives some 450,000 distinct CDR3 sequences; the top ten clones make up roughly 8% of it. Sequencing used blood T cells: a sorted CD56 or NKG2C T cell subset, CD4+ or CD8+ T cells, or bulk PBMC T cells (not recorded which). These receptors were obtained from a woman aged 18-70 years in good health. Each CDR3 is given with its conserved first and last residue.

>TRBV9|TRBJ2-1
CASSVAPGLGEEQFF
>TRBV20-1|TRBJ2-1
CSAGGTLFNEQFF
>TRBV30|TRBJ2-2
CAWSASGENTGELFF
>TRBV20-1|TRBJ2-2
CSAAGTGSLGTGELFF
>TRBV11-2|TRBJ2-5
CASSTPAGETQYF
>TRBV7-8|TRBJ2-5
CASSSPGIGAQYF
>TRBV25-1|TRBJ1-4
CASSSLGGRSNEKLFF
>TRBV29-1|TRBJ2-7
CSVEEQGYEQYF
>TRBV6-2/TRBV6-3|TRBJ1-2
CASRQRNYGYTF
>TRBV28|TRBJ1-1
CASRLSVNTEAFF
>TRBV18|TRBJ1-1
CASSPKGGVTEAFF
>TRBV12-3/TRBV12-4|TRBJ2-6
CASSRPSGSGANVLTF
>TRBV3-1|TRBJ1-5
CASSQGLGGRGNQPQHF
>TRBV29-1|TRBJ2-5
CSVVLGQTQYF
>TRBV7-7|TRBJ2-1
CASSFTMGQGQFF
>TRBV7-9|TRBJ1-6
CASSGGRGAYNSPLHF
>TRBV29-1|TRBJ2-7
CSAAGVSEQYF
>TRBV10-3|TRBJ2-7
CAISESGSGSLTYEQYF